What follows are 22 T cell receptor beta chains derived from one specimen sequenced in a study of blood T cells in healthy people across ages. The use of a sample-barcoded 5' primer and a J-beta primer mix characterized a second PCR of roughly 6 to 11 cycles. TCRdb passed the 5' RACE reads through MiXCR, listing each CDR3 protein once. Among approximately 800,000 distinct CDR3 sequences, approximately 25% were seen once, and the ten largest hold under 4%. These data are also associated with another study on T cells of mothers and their children.

The sample taken for sequencing was blood. Receptors were obtained from a boy aged 5-17 years in good health.

The chain uses TRBV14 and TRBJ1-1; 10 bases line up with TRBD1. This CDR3 contains 16 residues. The germline V gene has CDR1 SGHDN and CDR2 FVKESK. J lost 4 bases, V lost 3 bases, and 8 bases had no gene match. CDR3 nucleotides: TGTGCCAGCAGCCATGCTGGACAGGGGGTTGTCACTGAAGCTTTCTTT. Protein product: CASSHAGQGVVTEAFF.

In this sample, this clonotype turned up a few times. The V call is TRBV20-1, the J call TRBJ2-1; 13 bases are shared with TRBD2. CDR3 length: 18 residues. After removal of 5 bases from V and 2 bases from J, the junction contained 12 bases not matched to a gene. CDR1 is DFQATT and CDR2 is SNEGSKA in the germline V gene (reference sequence). CDR3 in DNA: TGCAGTGCTGACGGGGGACTAGCGGGGTCGGTTGCCTACAATGAGCAGTTCTTC. It specifies CSADGGLAGSVAYNEQFF.

A note on this clonotype: Since no conserved phenylalanine or tryptophan closes the CDR3, a read error is the likely cause. The gene calls are TRBV14 and TRBJ2-4; 10 bases align to TRBD2. Germline V lookup: CDR1 SGHDN, CDR2 FVKESK. The CDR3 runs 16 residues. Losses at the gene ends were 3 bases for V and 7 bases for J; bases not matched to a gene: 9. CDR3 protein: CASSQTSGLARNIQYS. CDR3 bases: TGTGCCAGCAGCCAGACTAGCGGGTTAGCCAGGAACATTCAGTACTCC.

This clonotype has only a few counts. The rearrangement joins TRBV4-1 to TRBJ2-1, with 8 bases that match TRBD2. The CDR3 consists of 14 residues. The V gene's germline CDR1 is MGHRA and CDR2 YSYEKL. The V gene end was trimmed by 6 bases and the J gene end by 6 bases; junction bases not matched to a gene: 7. The CDR3: CASRHIAGLNEQFF. CDR3 DNA: TGCGCCAGCAGACACATAGCGGGACTCAATGAGCAGTTCTTC.

This chain joins TRBV28 and TRBJ2-5, with 9 bases fitting TRBD1. V gave up 1 base and J gave up 2 bases; unmatched junction bases: 5. The CDR3 spans 16 residues. Germline V gene data show CDR1 as MDHEN and CDR2 as SYDVKM. CDR3 in amino acids: CASSLSGTGRQETQYF. Here the CDR3 DNA reads TGTGCCAGCAGTTTATCCGGGACAGGGCGGCAAGAGACCCAGTACTTC. The variable domain in full, with the rest retrieved from reference TRBV28 and TRBJ2-5, is DVKVTQSSRYLVKRTGEKVFLECVQDMDHENMFWYRQDPGLGLRLIYFSYDVKMKEKGDIPEGYSVSREKKERFSLILESASTNQTSMYLCASSLSGTGRQETQYFGPGTRLLVL.

The chain recombines TRBV24-1 with TRBJ1-5, with TRBD1 matching over 8 bases. The CDR3 runs 14 residues. V was clipped by 7 bases and J by 2 bases; unmatched bases: 3. Germline CDR1 and CDR2: KGHDR and SFDVKD. CDR3 region: CATSGQGRNQPQHF. The CDR3 bases are TGTGCCACCAGCGGACAGGGACGCAATCAGCCCCAGCATTTT.

The chain couples TRBV27 to TRBJ2-5; 9 nucleotides agree with TRBD1. The better agreement between TRBJ2-1 and the DNA end casts doubt on the J call. The CDR3 extends over 15 amino acids. Germline V gene sequence: CDR1 MNHEY, CDR2 SMNVEV (reference sequence). The CDR3 DNA is TGTGCCAGCAGCCCTTGGGACAGGGTTTACAATGAGCAGTTCTTC. It encodes CASSPWDRVYNEQFF.

This clonotype showed up just a few times. The V and J genes are TRBV4-3 and TRBJ2-7; 8 nucleotides line up with TRBD2. The CDR3 is 16 amino acids. The germline CDR1 and CDR2 sequences are LGHNA and YSLEER. Trimming removed 0 bases from V and 3 bases from J; junction bases left unmatched: 7. CDR3 region: CASSQDIRGGLYEQYF. CDR3 in DNA: TGCGCCAGCAGCCAAGATATTCGGGGGGGACTCTACGAGCAGTACTTC.

J is TRBJ2-7 and V is TRBV4-2; D call uncertain. Germline V lookup: CDR1 LGHNA, CDR2 YNFKEQ. The CDR3 loop spans 15 amino acids. Trimming cost V 0 bases and J 3 bases, with 12 bases left between them. The CDR3 here is CASSQDLWANYEQYF. The CDR3 DNA follows: TGTGCCAGCAGCCAAGATCTTTGGGCCAACTACGAGCAGTACTTC.

The V gene is TRBV9, the J gene TRBJ1-1, with D possibly TRBD1 on 6 matching bases. This CDR3 comprises 15 residues. Between the trimmed V and J ends, which lost 2 bases and 5 bases, there was a span of 16 bases. CDR1 is SGDLS, CDR2 YYNGEE, per germline. CDR3 amino acids: CASSVATGGRTEAFF. The DNA for the CDR3 is TGTGCCAGCAGCGTCGCGACGGGGGGCCGGACTGAAGCTTTCTTT.

The chain has TRBV4-1 and TRBJ2-5, with 7 bases lining up with TRBD2. The trim removed 1 base at V and 1 base at J, leaving 6 bases unmatched. The CDR3 extends over 16 amino acids. The V gene's germline CDR1 is MGHRA and CDR2 YSYEKL. CDR3: CASSQVAGVPQETQYF. CDR3 coding DNA: TGCGCCAGCAGCCAAGTTGCGGGAGTCCCCCAAGAGACCCAGTACTTC.

This clonotype appeared a few times. The chain couples TRBV7-3 to TRBJ2-5, with a possible D match to TRBD1 (6 bases). Trimming stripped 6 bases from V and 5 bases from J, with 13 bases between. The CDR3 has 13 residues. Per the germline V gene, CDR1 is SGHTA and CDR2 is FQGTGA. The CDR3 loop is CASSKQGGETQYF. The CDR3 DNA reads TGTGCCAGCAGTAAACAGGGTGGGGAGACCCAGTACTTC.

This chain connects TRBV12-3 or TRBV12-4 to TRBJ1-2; weak D call: TRBD1 (5 bases). The CDR3 has 15 residues. The germline V and J ends were trimmed by 3 bases and 3 bases, with 14 bases remaining between them. The CDR3 nucleotides are TGTGCCAGCAGTTTGGAGACAGCAATTGACTATGGCTACACCTTC. Its protein product is CASSLETAIDYGYTF.

This clonotype was observed a handful of times. V and J are TRBV7-9 and TRBJ2-5, with 8 bases identical to TRBD2. Unmatched junction bases numbered 10, after V lost 2 bases and J lost 2 bases. CDR1 and CDR2 from the germline V gene are SEHNR and FQNEAQ (reference sequence). The CDR3 loop spans 17 amino acids. This CDR3 reads CASSLRRLAGTQETQYF. The CDR3 DNA is TGTGCCAGCAGCTTAAGGCGGCTAGCGGGTACACAAGAGACCCAGTACTTC.

This chain links TRBV28 with TRBJ1-1, with no clear D. Deletions cut 10 bases from V and 5 bases from J, with 17 bases between. This CDR3 contains 13 residues. Germline CDR1 is MDHEN and CDR2 is SYDVKM. CDR3: CATLKGGRTEAFF. CDR3 bases: TGTGCCACCCTGAAGGGAGGGAGGACTGAAGCTTTCTTT.

This clonotype was seen only a few times. The V gene is TRBV20-1, the J gene TRBJ2-7; 8 nucleotides match TRBD1. This CDR3 has 15 amino acids. Germline V CDR1 and CDR2: DFQATT, SNEGSKA (reference sequence). Trimming cost V 6 bases and J 4 bases; bases outside gene matches: 14. The CDR3 DNA is TGCAGTGCCCCCCCGGCAGACAGGGGCATTTACGAGCAGTACTTC. Its protein product is CSAPPADRGIYEQYF.

This chain connects TRBV29-1 to TRBJ2-7, with TRBD2 identical over 14 bases. The J call may be faulty, since TRBJ2-1 better matches the DNA end. This CDR3 has 18 residues. The germline V gene encodes CDR1 SQVTM and CDR2 ANQGSEA. CDR3 region: CSVVETSGRALLYNEQFF. Written as DNA, the CDR3 is TGCAGCGTTGTGGAGACTAGCGGGAGGGCCCTGCTTTACAATGAGCAGTTCTTC.

V gene TRBV5-1 combines with J gene TRBJ2-3; tentative D call: TRBD1 (6 bases). Germline V CDR1 and CDR2: SGHRS, YFSETQ. V was pared by 4 bases and J by 5 bases, with 14 bases between. This CDR3 region has 14 residues. The CDR3 region has the DNA TGCGCCAGCAGCCGAGGGGGTGAGCGAGATACGCAGTATTTT. It specifies CASSRGGERDTQYF.

This clonotype showed up just a few times. This chain uses TRBV20-1 with TRBJ2-3; tentatively, D is TRBD2 (6 bases). Trimming left V 6 bases short and J 0 bases short, with 16 bases between. This CDR3 is 15 amino acids long. Germline CDR1 reads DFQATT; CDR2 reads SNEGSKA (reference sequence). CDR3: CSASRPSESTDTQYF. The DNA for the CDR3 is TGCAGTGCAAGCAGGCCTAGCGAAAGCACAGATACGCAGTATTTT.

This clonotype was counted between two and nine times. V is TRBV9 and J is TRBJ2-4; a weak D match, TRBD1 (6 bases). The length of the CDR3 is 14 residues. Germline V gives CDR1 SGDLS, CDR2 YYNGEE. V lost 0 bases, J lost 5 bases, and 9 bases lay in between. The CDR3 nucleotides are TGTGCCAGCAGCGTAGGTGCAGGGGAAAACATTCAGTACTTC. Its translation: CASSVGAGENIQYF. The whole variable domain, filled in from reference TRBV9 and TRBJ2-4, reads DSGVTQTPKHLITATGQRVTLRCSPRSGDLSVYWYQQSLDQGLQFLIQYYNGEERAKGNILERFSAQQFPDLHSELNLSSLELGDSALYFCASSVGAGENIQYFGAGTRLSVL.

This clonotype turned up a few times. The chain couples TRBV4-3 to TRBJ2-5; TRBD2 agrees at 10 bases. The closer fit of TRBJ2-7 to the DNA end suggests the J call may be wrong. The CDR3 covers 14 residues. The germline V gene encodes CDR1 LGHNA and CDR2 YSLEER. CDR3 amino acids: CASSHALAGAEQYF. CDR3 sequence (DNA): TGCGCCAGCAGCCATGCCCTAGCGGGAGCCGAGCAGTACTTC.

This clonotype turned up a few times. V gene TRBV20-1 combines with J gene TRBJ2-4, with D possibly matching TRBD1 (6 bases). CDR1 and CDR2 (germline): DFQATT, SNEGSKA (reference sequence). The V end lost 1 base, the J end lost 7 bases, and 20 bases lay between the germline ends. This CDR3 has 16 residues. DNA for the CDR3: TGCAGTGCTAGAGGACAGGATCCAGATATGTCGAACATTCAGTACTTC. This codes for CSARGQDPDMSNIQYF.